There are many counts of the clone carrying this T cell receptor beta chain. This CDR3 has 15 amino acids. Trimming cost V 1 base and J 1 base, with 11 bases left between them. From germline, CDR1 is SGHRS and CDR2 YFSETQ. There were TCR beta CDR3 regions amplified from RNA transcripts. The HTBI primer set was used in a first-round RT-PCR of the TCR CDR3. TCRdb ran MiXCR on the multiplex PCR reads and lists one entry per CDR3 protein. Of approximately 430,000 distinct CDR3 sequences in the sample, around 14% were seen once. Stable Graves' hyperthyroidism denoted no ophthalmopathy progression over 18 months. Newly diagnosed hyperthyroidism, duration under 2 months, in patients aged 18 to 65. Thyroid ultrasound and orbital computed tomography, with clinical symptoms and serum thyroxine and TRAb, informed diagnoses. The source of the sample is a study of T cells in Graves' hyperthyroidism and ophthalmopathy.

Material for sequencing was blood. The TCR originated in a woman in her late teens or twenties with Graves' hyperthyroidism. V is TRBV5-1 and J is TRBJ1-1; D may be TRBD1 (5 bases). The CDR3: CASSLFLGRNTEAFF. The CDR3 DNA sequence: TGCGCCAGCAGCTTGTTTCTGGGGCGGAACACTGAAGCTTTCTTT. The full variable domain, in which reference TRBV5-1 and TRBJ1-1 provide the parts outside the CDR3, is KAGVTQTPRYLIKTRGQQVTLSCSPISGHRSVSWYQQTPGQGLQFLFEYFSETQRNKGNFPGRFSGRQFSNSRSEMNVSTLELGDSALYLCASSLFLGRNTEAFFGQGTRLTVV.